Described below is a single T cell receptor (beta chain) sequence and its context. Its target is not known. The data derive from a study of identical twins. Study-wide findings and caveats: High-abundance cord blood beta clonotypes had fewer insertions; memory repertoires showed none. Out-of-frame alpha sequences that twins shared showed excess low generation probability. Twins showed weaker excess sharing in their beta out-of-frame sequences.

The V segment lost 6 bases and the J segment 3 bases; nucleotides outside the gene matches: 12. This CDR3 is 15 amino acids long. The germline V gene has CDR1 DFQATT and CDR2 SNEGSKA (reference sequence). Each donor was a healthy Caucasian. TCRdb re-derived calls from the 5' RACE reads in MiXCR, one entry per CDR3 protein. The data show around 1.7 million distinct CDR3 sequences, with less than 35% seen just once and about 0.27% held by the top ten. What was sequenced was cord blood. This receptor was taken from a newborn girl in good health. The genes are TRBV20-1 and TRBJ2-5; 8 bases align to TRBD2. The CDR3 DNA is TGCAGTGCCCGACGACTAGCGTGGGGAAAAGAGACCCAGTACTTC. It codes for CSARRLAWGKETQYF.